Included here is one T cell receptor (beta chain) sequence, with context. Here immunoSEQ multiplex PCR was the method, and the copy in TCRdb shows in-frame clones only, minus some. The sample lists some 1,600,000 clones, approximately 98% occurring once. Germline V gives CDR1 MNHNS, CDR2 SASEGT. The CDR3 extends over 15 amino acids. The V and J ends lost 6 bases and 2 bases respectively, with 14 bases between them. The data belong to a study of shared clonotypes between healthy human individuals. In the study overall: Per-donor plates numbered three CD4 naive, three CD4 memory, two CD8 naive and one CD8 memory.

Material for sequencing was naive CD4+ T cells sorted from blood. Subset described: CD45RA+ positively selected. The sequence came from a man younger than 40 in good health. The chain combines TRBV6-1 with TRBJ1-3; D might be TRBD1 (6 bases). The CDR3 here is CASRVQGTAGNTIYF. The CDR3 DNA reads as TGTGCCAGCAGGGTACAGGGTACAGCTGGAAACACCATATATTTT.